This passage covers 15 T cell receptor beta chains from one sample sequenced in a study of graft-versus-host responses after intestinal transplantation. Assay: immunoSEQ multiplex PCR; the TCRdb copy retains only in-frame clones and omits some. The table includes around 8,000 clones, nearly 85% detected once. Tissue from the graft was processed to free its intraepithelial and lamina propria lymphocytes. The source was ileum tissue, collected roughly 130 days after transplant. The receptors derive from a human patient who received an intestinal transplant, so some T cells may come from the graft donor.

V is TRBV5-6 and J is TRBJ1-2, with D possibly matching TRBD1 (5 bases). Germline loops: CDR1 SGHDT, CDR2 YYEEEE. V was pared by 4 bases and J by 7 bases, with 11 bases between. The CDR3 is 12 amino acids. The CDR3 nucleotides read TGTGCCAGCAGCACGGACGGGGCTGGCTACACCTTC. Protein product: CASSTDGAGYTF.

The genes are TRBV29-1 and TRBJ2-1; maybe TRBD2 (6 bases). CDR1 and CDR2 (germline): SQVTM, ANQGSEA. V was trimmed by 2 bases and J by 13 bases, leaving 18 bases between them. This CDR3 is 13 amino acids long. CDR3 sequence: CSVEHALLALQFF. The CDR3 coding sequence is TGCAGCGTTGAACATGCCCTGCTAGCGCTCCAGTTCTTC.

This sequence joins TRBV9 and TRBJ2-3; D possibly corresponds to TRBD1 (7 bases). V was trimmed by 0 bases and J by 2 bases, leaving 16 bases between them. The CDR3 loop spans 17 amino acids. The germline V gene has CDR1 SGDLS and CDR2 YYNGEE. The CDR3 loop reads CASSVVGAGQFTDTQYF. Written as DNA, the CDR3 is TGTGCCAGCAGCGTAGTGGGGGCGGGACAGTTCACAGATACGCAGTATTTT.

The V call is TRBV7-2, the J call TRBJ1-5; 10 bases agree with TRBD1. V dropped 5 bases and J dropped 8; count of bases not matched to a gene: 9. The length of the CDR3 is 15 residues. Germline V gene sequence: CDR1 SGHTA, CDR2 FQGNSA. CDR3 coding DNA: TGTGCCAGCAGCCACCGGGACAGGGGTTTCGAGCCCCAGCATTTT. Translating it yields CASSHRDRGFEPQHF.

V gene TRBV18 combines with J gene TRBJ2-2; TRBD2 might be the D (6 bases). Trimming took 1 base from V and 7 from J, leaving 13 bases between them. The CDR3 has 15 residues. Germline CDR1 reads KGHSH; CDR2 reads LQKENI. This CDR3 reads CASSPLSYGSGELFF. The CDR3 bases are TGTGCCAGCTCACCACTCTCTTACGGGAGCGGGGAGCTGTTTTTT.

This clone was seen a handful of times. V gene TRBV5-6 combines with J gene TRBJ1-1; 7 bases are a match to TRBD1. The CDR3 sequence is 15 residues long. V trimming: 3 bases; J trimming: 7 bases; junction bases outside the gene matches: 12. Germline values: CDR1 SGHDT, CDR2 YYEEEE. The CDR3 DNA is TGTGCCAGCAGCTCGACAGGGAGGAGAGCGAATGAAGCTTTCTTT. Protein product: CASSSTGRRANEAFF.

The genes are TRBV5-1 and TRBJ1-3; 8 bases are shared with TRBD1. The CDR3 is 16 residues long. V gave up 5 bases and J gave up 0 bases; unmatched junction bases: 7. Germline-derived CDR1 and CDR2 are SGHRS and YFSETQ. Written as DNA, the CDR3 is TGCGCCAGCAGGAACCGGGACAGGTCCTCTGGAAACACCATATATTTT. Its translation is CASRNRDRSSGNTIYF.

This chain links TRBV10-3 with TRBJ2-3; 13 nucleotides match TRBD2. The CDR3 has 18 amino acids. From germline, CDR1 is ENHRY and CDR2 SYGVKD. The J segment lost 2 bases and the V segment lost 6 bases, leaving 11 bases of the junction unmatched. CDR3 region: CAISVGTSGASATDTQYF. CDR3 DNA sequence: TGTGCCATCAGCGTTGGGACTAGCGGGGCATCTGCCACAGATACGCAGTATTTT.

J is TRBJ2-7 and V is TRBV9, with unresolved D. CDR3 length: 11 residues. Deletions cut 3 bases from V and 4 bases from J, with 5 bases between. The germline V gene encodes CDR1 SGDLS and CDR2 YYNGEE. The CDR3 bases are TGTGCCAGCAGCGCCGGATACGAGCAGTACTTC. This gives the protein CASSAGYEQYF.

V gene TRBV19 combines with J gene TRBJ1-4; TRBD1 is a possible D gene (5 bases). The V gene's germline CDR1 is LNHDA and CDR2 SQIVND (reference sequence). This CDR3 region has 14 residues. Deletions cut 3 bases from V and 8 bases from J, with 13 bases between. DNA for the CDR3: TGTGCCAGTAGTATCTTCCGGGACCGCGAAAAACTGTTTTTT. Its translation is CASSIFRDREKLFF.

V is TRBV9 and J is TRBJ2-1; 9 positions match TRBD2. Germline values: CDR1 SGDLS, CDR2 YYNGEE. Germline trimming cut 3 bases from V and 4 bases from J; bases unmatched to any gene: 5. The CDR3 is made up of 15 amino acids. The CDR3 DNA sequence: TGTGCCAGCAGCGCTAGCGGGGCCTCATACAATGAGCAGTTCTTC. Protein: CASSASGASYNEQFF.

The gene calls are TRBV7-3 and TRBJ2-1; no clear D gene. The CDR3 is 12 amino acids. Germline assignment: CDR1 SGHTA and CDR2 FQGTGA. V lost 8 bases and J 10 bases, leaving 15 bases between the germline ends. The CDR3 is CASGPVGGEQFF. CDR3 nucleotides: TGTGCCAGCGGCCCCGTGGGTGGCGAGCAGTTCTTC.

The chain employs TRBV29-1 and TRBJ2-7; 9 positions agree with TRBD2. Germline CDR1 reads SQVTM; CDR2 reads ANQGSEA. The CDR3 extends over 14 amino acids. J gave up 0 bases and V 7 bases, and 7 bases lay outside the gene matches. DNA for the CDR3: TGCAGCGCCGGCCTAGCGGGAAGCTCCTACGAGCAGTACTTC. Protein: CSAGLAGSSYEQYF.

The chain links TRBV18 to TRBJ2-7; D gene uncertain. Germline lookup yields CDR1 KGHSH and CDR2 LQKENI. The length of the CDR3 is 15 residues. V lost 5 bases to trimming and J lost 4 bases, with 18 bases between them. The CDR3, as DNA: TGTGCCAGCTCAGAGGCAGGCAACTCGGCGTACGAGCAGTACTTC. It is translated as CASSEAGNSAYEQYF. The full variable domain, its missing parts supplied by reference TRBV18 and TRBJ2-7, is NAGVMQNPRHLVRRRGQEARLRCSPMKGHSHVYWYRQLPEEGLKFMVYLQKENIIDESGMPKERFSAEFPKEGPSILRIQQVVRGDSAAYFCASSEAGNSAYEQYFGPGTRLTVT.

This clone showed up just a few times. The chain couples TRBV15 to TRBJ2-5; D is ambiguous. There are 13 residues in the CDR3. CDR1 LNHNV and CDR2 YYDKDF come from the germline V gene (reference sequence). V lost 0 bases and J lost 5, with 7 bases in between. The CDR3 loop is CATSRDRKETQYF. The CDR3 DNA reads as TGTGCCACCAGCAGAGATCGAAAGGAGACCCAGTACTTC.